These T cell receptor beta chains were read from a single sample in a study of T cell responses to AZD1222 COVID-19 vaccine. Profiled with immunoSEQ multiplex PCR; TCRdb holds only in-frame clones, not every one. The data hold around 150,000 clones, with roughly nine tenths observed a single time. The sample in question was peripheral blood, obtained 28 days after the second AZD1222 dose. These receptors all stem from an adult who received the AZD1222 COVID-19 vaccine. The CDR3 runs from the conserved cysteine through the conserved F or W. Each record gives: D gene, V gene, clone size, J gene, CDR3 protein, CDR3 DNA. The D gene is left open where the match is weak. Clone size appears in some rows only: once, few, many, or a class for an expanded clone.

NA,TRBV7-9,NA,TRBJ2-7,CASSPRGSGGWVRPYEQYF,TGTGCCAGCAGCCCGCGTGGGTCAGGGGGGTGGGTTCGGCCCTACGAGCAGTACTTC
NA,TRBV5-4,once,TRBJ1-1,CASSLGAGRAEAFF,TGTGCCAGCAGCTTGGGTGCGGGGAGAGCTGAAGCTTTCTTT
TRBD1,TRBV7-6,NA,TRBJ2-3,CASSSRTGTTDTQYF,TGTGCCAGCAGCTCTCGGACAGGGACCACAGATACGCAGTATTTT
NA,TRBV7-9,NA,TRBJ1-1,CASSPNSWNTEAFF,TGTGCCAGCAGCCCCAACAGCTGGAACACTGAAGCTTTCTTT
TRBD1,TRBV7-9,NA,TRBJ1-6,CASSLITGDNSPLHF,TGTGCCAGCAGCTTAATCACAGGGGATAATTCACCCCTCCACTTT
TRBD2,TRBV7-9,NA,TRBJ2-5,CASSFPSGGWEETQYF,TGTGCCAGCAGCTTTCCCAGCGGGGGCTGGGAGGAGACCCAGTACTTC
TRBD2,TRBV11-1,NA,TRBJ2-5,CASSVTSGSMRETQYF,TGTGCCAGCAGCGTGACTAGCGGGAGTATGAGAGAGACCCAGTACTTC
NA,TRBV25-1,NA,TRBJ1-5,CASSEYGGCNQPQHF,TGTGCCAGCAGTGAATATGGAGGGTGCAATCAGCCCCAGCATTTT
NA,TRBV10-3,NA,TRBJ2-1,CASQDLVINEQFF,TGTGCCAGCCAAGACCTAGTTATTAATGAGCAGTTCTTC
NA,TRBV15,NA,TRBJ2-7,CATSRADTEWEQYF,TGTGCCACCAGCAGAGCTGACACAGAGTGGGAGCAGTACTTC
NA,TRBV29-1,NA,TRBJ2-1,CSVDLWGRGNEQFF,TGCAGCGTTGATCTCTGGGGTCGGGGGAATGAGCAGTTCTTC
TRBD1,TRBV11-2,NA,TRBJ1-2,CASSALLWDRRRNNYGYTF,TGTGCCAGCAGCGCCCTTTTATGGGACAGACGTCGAAACAACTATGGCTACACCTTC
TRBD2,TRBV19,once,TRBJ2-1,CASSTGLAGGLLDNEQFF,TGTGCCAGTAGTACCGGACTAGCGGGAGGTCTATTGGACAATGAGCAGTTCTTC
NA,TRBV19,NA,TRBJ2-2,CASSLTGNTGELFF,TGTGCCAGTAGTTTAACGGGGAACACCGGGGAGCTGTTTTTT
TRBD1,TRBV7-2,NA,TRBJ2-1,CASSPSTGTKSNEQFF,TGTGCCAGCAGCCCATCGACAGGGACAAAGTCCAATGAGCAGTTCTTC
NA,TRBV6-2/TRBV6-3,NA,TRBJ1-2,CASSYAIYGYTF,TGTGCCAGCAGTTACGCTATTTATGGCTACACCTTC
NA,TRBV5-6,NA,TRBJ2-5,CASSLGWTQYF,TGTGCCAGCAGCTTGGGGTGGACCCAGTACTTC
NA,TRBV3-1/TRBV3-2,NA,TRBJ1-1,CASSSRVRGNTEAFF,TGTGCCAGCAGCTCCCGGGTCCGAGGAAACACTGAAGCTTTCTTT
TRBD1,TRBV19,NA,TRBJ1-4,CASSGMGQHEKLFF,TGTGCCAGTTCTGGCATGGGACAGCATGAAAAACTGTTTTTT
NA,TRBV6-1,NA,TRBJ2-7,CASSEVAGGSYEQYF,TGTGCCAGCAGTGAAGTGGCAGGGGGGTCCTACGAGCAGTACTTC
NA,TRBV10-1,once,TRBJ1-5,CASSHTYRVNQPQHF,TGCGCCAGCAGTCACACTTACAGGGTCAATCAGCCCCAGCATTTT
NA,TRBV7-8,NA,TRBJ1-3,CASSLAPGNTIYF,TGTGCCAGCAGCTTAGCGCCTGGAAACACCATATATTTT
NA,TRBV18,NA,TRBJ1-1,CASSPAVNTEAFF,TGTGCCAGCTCACCGGCGGTGAACACTGAAGCTTTCTTT
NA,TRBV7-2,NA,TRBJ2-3,CASSQSWRGGTDTQYF,TGTGCCAGCAGCCAGAGTTGGAGGGGGGGCACAGATACGCAGTATTTT
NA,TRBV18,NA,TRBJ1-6,CASSPGGLRTPLHF,TGTGCCAGCTCACCGGGAGGACTACGGACACCCCTCCACTTT
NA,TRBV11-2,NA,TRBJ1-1,CASSLESGGWAEAFF,TGTGCCAGCAGCTTAGAGTCGGGGGGTTGGGCTGAAGCTTTCTTT
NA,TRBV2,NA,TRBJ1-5,CASSEALLRGGSPQHF,TGTGCCAGCAGTGAAGCGCTTCTGAGGGGAGGATCGCCCCAGCATTTT
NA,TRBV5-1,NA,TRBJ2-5,CASSLEGSETQYF,TGCGCCAGCAGCTTGGAGGGCTCGGAGACCCAGTACTTC
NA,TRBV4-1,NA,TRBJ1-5,CASSQVLRGLAQPQHF,TGCGCCAGCAGCCAAGTCTTGAGGGGGTTGGCTCAGCCCCAGCATTTT
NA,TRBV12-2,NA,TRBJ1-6,CASRLILMQGDSPLHF,TGTGCAAGTCGCTTGATTCTGATGCAGGGTGATTCACCCCTCCACTTT
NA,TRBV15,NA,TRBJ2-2,CATSRDLVETTGELFF,TGTGCCACCAGCAGAGATCTTGTCGAAACTACCGGGGAGCTGTTTTTT
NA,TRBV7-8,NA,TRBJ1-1,CASSLTPDSSLLEAFF,TGTGCCAGCAGCTTAACTCCAGACAGTTCCCTTTTGGAAGCTTTCTTT
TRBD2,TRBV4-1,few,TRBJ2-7,CASSQDHGTSIAYEQYF,TGCGCCAGCAGCCAAGATCACGGGACTAGCATTGCCTACGAGCAGTACTTC
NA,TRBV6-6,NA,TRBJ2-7,CASSYSSGHEQYF,TGTGCCAGCAGTTACTCGAGTGGGCACGAGCAGTACTTC
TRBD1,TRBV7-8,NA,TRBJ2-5,CASSKWDREPTETQYF,TGTGCCAGCAGCAAATGGGACAGGGAACCTACAGAGACCCAGTACTTC
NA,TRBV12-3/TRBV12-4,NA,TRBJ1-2,CASSSGVYYGYTF,TGTGCCAGCAGTTCGGGGGTGTACTATGGCTACACCTTC
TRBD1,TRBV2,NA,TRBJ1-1,CASRTGGAGTEAFF,TGTGCCAGTAGAACAGGGGGCGCCGGCACTGAAGCTTTCTTT
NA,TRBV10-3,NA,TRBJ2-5,CAISDWVAETQYF,TGTGCCATCAGTGACTGGGTCGCTGAGACCCAGTACTTC
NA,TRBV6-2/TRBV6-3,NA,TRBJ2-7,CASSSLDRNYYEQYF,TGTGCCAGCAGCTCCCTAGACAGGAATTACTACGAGCAGTACTTC
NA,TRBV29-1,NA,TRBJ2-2,CSVGKGGTGELFF,TGCAGCGTTGGGAAGGGGGGCACCGGGGAGCTGTTTTTT
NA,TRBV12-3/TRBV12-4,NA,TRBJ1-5,CASSEGNQPQHF,TGTGCCAGCAGTGAGGGGAATCAGCCCCAGCATTTT
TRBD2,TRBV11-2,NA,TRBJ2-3,CASSLLAGGRTDTQYF,TGTGCCAGCAGCCTTCTAGCGGGGGGGCGTACAGATACGCAGTATTTT
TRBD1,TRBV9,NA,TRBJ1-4,CASSVEGTGGEKLFF,TGTGCCAGCAGCGTGGAAGGGACAGGTGGTGAAAAACTGTTTTTT